The 18 T cell receptor beta chains presented below share a single source sample, sequenced in a study of blood T cell repertoires in COVID-19. Assay used: immunoSEQ multiplex PCR; TCRdb lists only in-frame clones, some missing. In the table there are tens of thousands of clones, about 80% of which are singletons. Material: peripheral blood. Receptors originate from a human donor in a cohort sampled during active COVID-19.

This rearrangement joins TRBV14 to TRBJ2-7; weak D call: TRBD1 (5 bases). This CDR3 contains 17 residues. CDR1 is SGHDN, CDR2 FVKESK, per germline. The V gene lost 0 bases and the J gene lost 2 bases, with 17 bases spanning the gap. CDR3 residues: CASSQDILIRGTYEQYF. CDR3 nucleotide sequence: TGTGCCAGCAGCCAAGATATCTTAATAAGGGGTACCTACGAGCAGTACTTC.

The chain joins TRBV6-5 to TRBJ1-1; the D gene is possibly TRBD1 (5 bases). Germline V gene lookup returns CDR1 MNHEY and CDR2 SVGAGI. V lost 6 bases to trimming and J lost 4 bases, with 12 bases between them. This CDR3 contains 13 residues. The CDR3 sequence is CASSGGWGTEAFF. For the CDR3, the DNA is TGTGCCAGCAGCGGGGGGTGGGGCACTGAAGCTTTCTTT.

The chain couples TRBV5-4 to TRBJ2-7; tentative D call: TRBD2 (6 bases). This CDR3 is built from 15 residues. Germline V lookup: CDR1 SGHNT, CDR2 YYREEE (reference sequence). Trimming left V 9 bases short and J 5 bases short, with 24 bases between. The CDR3 here is CAMAAMGLGKNEQYF. CDR3 DNA sequence: TGTGCCATGGCGGCAATGGGACTTGGGAAGAACGAGCAGTACTTC.

The chain couples TRBV7-9 to TRBJ1-2, with a possible D match to TRBD1 (6 bases). V lost 3 bases, J lost 6 bases, and 17 bases lay in between. The CDR3 sequence is 15 residues long. CDR1 and CDR2 from the germline V gene are SEHNR and FQNEAQ (reference sequence). The CDR3 nucleotides are TGTGCCAGCAGCTTCGGGGACACCCCTGGTAATGGCTACACCTTC. Amino acids: CASSFGDTPGNGYTF.

The chain employs TRBV6-5 and TRBJ1-1; D is ambiguous. Trimming cost V 2 bases and J 5 bases, with 9 bases left between them. Germline V gene data show CDR1 as MNHEY and CDR2 as SVGAGI. The CDR3 length is 13 residues. The CDR3 loop reads CASSYGHLTEAFF. Here the CDR3 DNA reads TGTGCCAGCAGTTACGGTCACTTAACTGAAGCTTTCTTT.

The V gene is TRBV6-2 or TRBV6-3, the J gene TRBJ2-7; D might be TRBD1 or TRBD2, each matching 6 bases. Between the trimmed V and J ends, which lost 6 bases and 6 bases, there was a span of 12 bases. The germline CDR1 and CDR2 sequences are MNHEY and SVGEGT. The CDR3 loop spans 12 amino acids. CDR3 coding DNA: TGTGCCAGCAGCCGGGGGCCGGGCGAGCAGTACTTC. Protein product: CASSRGPGEQYF.

The rearrangement links TRBV11-3 to TRBJ1-1, with unresolved D. The germline V gene has CDR1 SGHNT and CDR2 YENEEA. V lost 2 bases, J lost 4 bases, and 8 bases lay in between. The CDR3 loop spans 13 amino acids. The CDR3 here is CASSLFGGTEAFF. CDR3 bases: TGTGCCAGCAGCTTATTTGGCGGCACTGAAGCTTTCTTT. The full variable domain, completed using reference TRBV11-3 and TRBJ1-1, is EAGVVQSPRYKIIEKKQPVAFWCNPISGHNTLYWYLQNLGQGPELLIRYENEEAVDDSQLPKDRFSAERLKGVDSTLKIQPAELGDSAVYLCASSLFGGTEAFFGQGTRLTVV.

The V gene is TRBV5-4, the J gene TRBJ1-1; D gene unclear. This CDR3 region has 13 residues. Trimming left V 0 bases short and J 3 bases short, with 6 bases between. Germline V lookup: CDR1 SGHNT, CDR2 YYREEE (reference sequence). As DNA, the CDR3 is TGTGCCAGCAGCTTGGTTCCGGACACTGAAGCTTTCTTT. The encoded protein is CASSLVPDTEAFF.

The chain recombines TRBV6-6 with TRBJ2-7; D is possibly TRBD2 (7 bases). Per the germline V gene, CDR1 is MNHNY and CDR2 is SVGAGI (reference sequence). The CDR3 is 13 residues long. V was pared by 4 bases and J by 2 bases, with 9 bases between. In DNA form, the CDR3 reads TGTGCCAGCAGTTCGGGGGGCCCCTACGAGCAGTACTTC. It translates to CASSSGGPYEQYF.

This clone was found a few times. This sequence joins TRBV11-2 and TRBJ1-3; D uncertain. CDR3 length equals 13 residues. CDR1 SGHAT and CDR2 FQNNGV come from the germline V gene. V shed 3 bases and J shed 16 bases, with 19 bases lying between them. In nucleotides, the CDR3 is TGTGCCAGCAGCTTTTCCCCAGCGTCTGGGTCGTATTTT. The encoded protein is CASSFSPASGSYF.

The genes are TRBV7-8 and TRBJ2-2, with 9 bases that match TRBD2. Germline CDR1 is SGHVS and CDR2 is FQNEAQ. The CDR3 length is 19 residues. With 5 bases clipped from V and 0 bases from J, the junction kept 13 bases outside the gene matches. The CDR3 DNA sequence: TGTGCCAGCAGCCTCATGGTTCGGCGGGGGGGGTCGAACACCGGGGAGCTGTTTTTT. Protein: CASSLMVRRGGSNTGELFF.

The chain recombines TRBV10-3 with TRBJ1-4; the D gene is possibly TRBD1 (5 bases). The CDR3 extends over 14 amino acids. Germline V gives CDR1 ENHRY, CDR2 SYGVKD. Trimming pared 4 bases from V and 5 bases from J, leaving 11 bases between. The CDR3, as DNA: TGTGCCATCAGTGGAGGCGGGACCAATGAAAAACTGTTTTTT. Protein product: CAISGGGTNEKLFF.

The genes are TRBV6-5 and TRBJ1-5; D not certain. The germline V gene has CDR1 MNHEY and CDR2 SVGAGI. The V gene lost 5 bases and the J gene lost 4 bases, with 15 bases spanning the gap. The CDR3 is made up of 15 amino acids. CDR3 residues: CASSKEEEINQPQHF. CDR3 nucleotide sequence: TGTGCCAGCAGTAAGGAGGAGGAAATAAATCAGCCCCAGCATTTT.

The rearrangement links TRBV7-2 to TRBJ2-3; no firm D call. V lost 5 bases to trimming and J lost 3 bases, with 15 bases between them. Germline-derived CDR1 and CDR2 are SGHTA and FQGNSA. This CDR3 contains 15 residues. The CDR3 sequence is CASSPGLSTTDTQYF. The CDR3 DNA is TGTGCCAGCAGCCCTGGGCTATCAACTACAGATACGCAGTATTTT.

The chain employs TRBV6-5 and TRBJ1-2, with TRBD1 identical over 8 bases. The germline V gene encodes CDR1 MNHEY and CDR2 SVGAGI. CDR3 length: 15 residues. Germline trimming cut 5 bases from V and 7 bases from J; bases unmatched to any gene: 12. The DNA for the CDR3 is TGTGCCAGCAGTCCATCACGGACAGGGTACTCTGGCTACACCTTC. The encoded protein is CASSPSRTGYSGYTF.

This chain uses TRBV5-5 with TRBJ2-3; 8 bases are a match to TRBD2. The CDR3 is 18 residues long. Germline loops: CDR1 SGHKS, CDR2 YYEKEE (reference sequence). Losses at the gene ends were 4 bases for V and 2 bases for J; bases not matched to a gene: 15. The CDR3 DNA sequence: TGTGCCAGCAGCACCCTCCCCTGGGGCGGGGGGTACACAGATACGCAGTATTTT. This translates into CASSTLPWGGGYTDTQYF.

The rearrangement links TRBV4-2 to TRBJ2-2; D may be TRBD2 (6 bases). This CDR3 comprises 15 residues. Trimming took off 1 base at V and 4 bases at J, with 10 bases between the two ends. Germline loops: CDR1 LGHNA, CDR2 YNFKEQ. This CDR3 reads CASSQVGGGTGELFF. CDR3 nucleotide sequence: TGTGCCAGCAGCCAAGTGGGGGGAGGCACCGGGGAGCTGTTTTTT.

Only a few counts were recorded for this clone. V usage is TRBV4-2 and J usage is TRBJ1-1; 9 bases match TRBD1. In germline, CDR1 is LGHNA, CDR2 YNFKEQ. The CDR3 contains 14 residues. The J segment lost 1 base and the V segment lost 8 bases, leaving 5 bases of the junction unmatched. CDR3 sequence reads: CASRDREPNTEAFF. The CDR3 coding sequence is TGTGCCAGCCGGGACAGGGAACCGAACACTGAAGCTTTCTTT.